This T cell receptor (beta chain) was recorded in a study of T cell responses to AZD1222 COVID-19 vaccine. The protocol was immunoSEQ multiplex PCR, while the TCRdb copy is restricted to in-frame clones and leaves out a portion. The sample lists 150,000 or so clones, around 91% occurring once. CDR3 length: 14 residues. V trimming: 6 bases; J trimming: 6 bases; junction bases outside the gene matches: 9. Germline loops: CDR1 MNHNY, CDR2 SVGAGI (reference sequence). Study-wide results and caveats: Seropositive status at baseline applied to only a handful of AZD1222 recipients.

In the case of this clone: Its antigen remains unknown.

This material consisted of peripheral blood, taken 28 days after the second AZD1222 dose. The chain joins TRBV6-6 to TRBJ1-2, with TRBD1 identical over 8 bases. The origin of this receptor is an adult who received the AZD1222 COVID-19 vaccine. The CDR3 spells CASRAGGAGDGYTF. The CDR3 nucleotides are TGTGCCAGCAGGGCAGGGGGCGCGGGTGATGGCTACACCTTC.